This T cell receptor beta chain stems from a study of cytomegalovirus exposure and HLA in healthy donors. Looking at the study overall: The study placed roughly four fifths of its 398 genotyped donors in the Caucasian-associated ancestry cluster. General study findings and limits: The authors later linked a missense DCLRE1C variant to TCR beta V- and J-gene trimming. HLA alleles showed associations with 15,000 to 20,000 TCR beta sequences in a later analysis, at a 0.05 false discovery rate. Overall, about 160 TCR beta chains were annotated as cytomegalovirus-associated.

With respect to this clone: The antigen remains undetermined.

The length of the CDR3 is 14 residues. Germline loops: CDR1 SGHRS, CDR2 YFSETQ. The V gene lost 2 bases and the J gene lost 5 bases, with 12 bases spanning the gap. The PCR contained 60 Vbeta and 13 Jbeta primers. The table came from immunoSEQ multiplex PCR; TCRdb's copy has only in-frame clones and leaves some out. The sample lists about 190,000 clones, roughly 74% seen once, with less than 6% in the top ten. The sequencing sample was made of PBMCs. The TCR originated in a woman aged 25 to 39 in good health and CMV-seropositive. The chain links TRBV5-1 to TRBJ2-3; D perhaps matches TRBD2 (5 bases). CDR3 loop: CASSFVLGQDTQYF. The CDR3 coding sequence is TGCGCCAGCAGCTTCGTACTAGGTCAAGATACGCAGTATTTT.